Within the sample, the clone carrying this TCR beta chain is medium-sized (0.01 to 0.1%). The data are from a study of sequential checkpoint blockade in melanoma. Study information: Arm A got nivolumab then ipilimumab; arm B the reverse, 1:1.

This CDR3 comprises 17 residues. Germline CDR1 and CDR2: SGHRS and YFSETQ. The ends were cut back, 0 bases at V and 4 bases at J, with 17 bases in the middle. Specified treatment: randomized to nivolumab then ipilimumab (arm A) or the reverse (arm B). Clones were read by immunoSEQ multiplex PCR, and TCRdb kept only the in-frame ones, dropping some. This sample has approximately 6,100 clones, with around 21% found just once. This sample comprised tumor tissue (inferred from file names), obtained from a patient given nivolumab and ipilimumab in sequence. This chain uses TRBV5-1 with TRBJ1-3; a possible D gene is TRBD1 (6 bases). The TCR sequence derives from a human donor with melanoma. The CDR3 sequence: CASSLDISGARGNTIYF. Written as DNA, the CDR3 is TGCGCCAGCAGCTTGGACATATCGGGGGCGCGGGGAAACACCATATATTTT. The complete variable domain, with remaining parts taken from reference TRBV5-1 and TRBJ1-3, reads KAGVTQTPRYLIKTRGQQVTLSCSPISGHRSVSWYQQTPGQGLQFLFEYFSETQRNKGNFPGRFSGRQFSNSRSEMNVSTLELGDSALYLCASSLDISGARGNTIYFGEGSWLTVV.